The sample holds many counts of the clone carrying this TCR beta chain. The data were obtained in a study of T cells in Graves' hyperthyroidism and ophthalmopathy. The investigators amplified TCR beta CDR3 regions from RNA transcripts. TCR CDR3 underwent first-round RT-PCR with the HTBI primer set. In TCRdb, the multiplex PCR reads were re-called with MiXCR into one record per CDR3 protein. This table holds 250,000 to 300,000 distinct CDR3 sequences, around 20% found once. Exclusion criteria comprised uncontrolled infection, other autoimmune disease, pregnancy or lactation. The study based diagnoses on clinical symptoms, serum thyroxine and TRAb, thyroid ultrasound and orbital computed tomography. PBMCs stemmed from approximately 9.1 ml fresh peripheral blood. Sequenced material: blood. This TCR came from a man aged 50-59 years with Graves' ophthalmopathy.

In DNA form, the CDR3 reads TGTGCCAGCAGCTTCAGGGCAGGGGGTAATCTCGAGCAGTACTTC. Protein sequence: CASSFRAGGNLEQYF. The chain uses TRBV11-2 and TRBJ2-7; TRBD1 aligns across 7 bases. The V segment lost 3 bases and the J segment 6 bases; nucleotides outside the gene matches: 11. Per the germline V gene, CDR1 is SGHAT and CDR2 is FQNNGV. The CDR3 loop spans 15 amino acids.